The rows below give T cell receptor beta chains drawn from one sample of a study of identical twins. TCRdb itself ran the 5' RACE reads through MiXCR, one entry per CDR3 protein. The sample shows 470,000 or so distinct CDR3 sequences, 20% to 25% of them seen only once. These records were also assigned to another study, of T cells expressing NK-cell markers.

The sequenced sample was CD4+ T cells sorted from blood. The receptors come from a woman aged 18-29 years in good health. Each CDR3 is given with its conserved first and last residue. D genes are given only for firm matches. The size entry is marked missing in some rows and otherwise reads once, few, many or a size class.

V	J	size	D	DNA	CDR3
TRBV15	TRBJ2-7	NA	TRBD1	TGTGCCACCAGCAGAGATAGGCAGGGGGCCTACGAGCAGTACTTC	CATSRDRQGAYEQYF
TRBV12-3/TRBV12-4	TRBJ2-1	many	NA	TGTGCCAGCAGTTTAGCTTCCGGGGTGAATGAGCAGTTCTTC	CASSLASGVNEQFF
TRBV20-1	TRBJ2-3	NA	NA	TGCAGTGCTAGAGACTTTTTAGAGCAGTATTTT	CSARDFLEQYF
TRBV7-9	TRBJ1-2	NA	TRBD1	TGTGCCAGCAGCTCACCATCGGGACAGACTAACTATGGCTACACCTTC	CASSSPSGQTNYGYTF
TRBV5-1	TRBJ2-1	NA	NA	TGCGCCAGCAGCCCCAGCAGCAGCTCCTACAATGAGCAGTTCTTC	CASSPSSSSYNEQFF
TRBV5-1	TRBJ1-2	many	NA	TGCGCCAGCAGCTTGGAGGGTAGCTATGGCTACACCTTC	CASSLEGSYGYTF
TRBV6-1	TRBJ2-6	NA	NA	TGTGCCAGCAGTCCGACAGCGCCAGGGGCCAACGTCCTGACTTTC	CASSPTAPGANVLTF
TRBV7-2	TRBJ2-5	NA	NA	TGTGCCAGCAGCTTATCAGGCAGGGCTGGCCAAGAGACCCAGTACTTC	CASSLSGRAGQETQYF
TRBV5-6	TRBJ2-3	NA	TRBD1	TGTGCCAGCAGCTTTACAGGGGCCACAGATACGCAGTATTTT	CASSFTGATDTQYF
TRBV7-9	TRBJ2-1	NA	NA	TGTGCCAGCAGCTTAAACCATTACAATGAGCAGTTCTTC	CASSLNHYNEQFF
TRBV10-1	TRBJ2-5	NA	NA	TGCGCCAGTCCCGGTCTAGTCCAAGAGACCCAGTACTTC	CASPGLVQETQYF
TRBV11-2	TRBJ2-3	NA	TRBD2	TGTGCCAGCAGCTACCGACTAGCGGGAGGGACGAGGGCAGATACGCAGTATTTT	CASSYRLAGGTRADTQYF
TRBV20-1	TRBJ2-3	NA	NA	TGCAGTGCTAGACCCGGGGGAGATACGCAGTATTTT	CSARPGGDTQYF
TRBV19	TRBJ2-4	NA	NA	TGTGCCAGTAGTCCCTCCCGGGACGTGAGCGGCCATCAGTACTTC	CASSPSRDVSGHQYF
TRBV20-1	TRBJ2-5	NA	NA	TGCAGTGCTCCCTCGCGGGGACAAGAGACCCAGTACTTC	CSAPSRGQETQYF
TRBV7-8	TRBJ2-7	many	TRBD1	TGTGCCAGCAGCTTAGGGGGACAGACCTACGAGCAGTACTTC	CASSLGGQTYEQYF
TRBV3-1	TRBJ1-2	few	NA	TGTGCCAGCAGCCAAGAATCCAGGGATGGCTACACCTTC	CASSQESRDGYTF
TRBV27	TRBJ1-5	few	NA	TGTGCCAGCAGTTTGGAGGGGCCGGTTTACAATCAGCCCCAGCATTTT	CASSLEGPVYNQPQHF
TRBV18	TRBJ2-7	once	NA	TGTGCCAGCTCACCTCAGAGGGACGAGCAGTACTTC	CASSPQRDEQYF
TRBV7-9	TRBJ1-3	NA	TRBD1	TGTGCCAGCAGCACTGGACAGGGGACGTCAGCTAACACCATATATTTT	CASSTGQGTSANTIYF
TRBV4-1	TRBJ1-3	NA	NA	TGCGCCAGCAGCCAAAGGCGGACTCGTATAGGGGAGTCGGACACCATATATTTT	CASSQRRTRIGESDTIYF
TRBV3-1	TRBJ2-3	few	NA	TGTGCCAGCAGCCCCGCACGGGGACCAGCACCGTCAGATACGCAGTATTTT	CASSPARGPAPSDTQYF
TRBV7-2	TRBJ2-7	few	TRBD2	TGTGCCAGCAGGGGGACTAGCGGGAGGGTGGAGCAGTACTTC	CASRGTSGRVEQYF
TRBV7-3	TRBJ1-5	NA	NA	TGTGCCAGCAGCCCGGGGACGTCGTATAGCAATCAGCCCCAGCATTTT	CASSPGTSYSNQPQHF
TRBV20-1	TRBJ2-2	few	TRBD1	TGCAGTGCACCGGGACAGGCGAACACCGGGGAGCTGTTTTTT	CSAPGQANTGELFF
TRBV12-3/TRBV12-4	TRBJ1-1	NA	NA	TGTGCCAGCCTCTTGGGGGGCGTAACTGAAGCTTTCTTT	CASLLGGVTEAFF
TRBV6-1	TRBJ2-4	few	TRBD1	TGTGCCTGGCTACAGGGGTTTCAAAACATTCAGTACTTC	CAWLQGFQNIQYF
TRBV12-3/TRBV12-4	TRBJ1-1	few	NA	TGTGCCAGCAGTTTGCAGGGTGTCGGAAACACTGAAGCTTTCTTT	CASSLQGVGNTEAFF
TRBV5-1	TRBJ2-3	few	TRBD1	TGCGCCAGCACGACAGGGGGGACACACACAGATACGCAGTATTTT	CASTTGGTHTDTQYF
TRBV9	TRBJ2-3	few	TRBD1	TGTGCCAGCAGCGGAGGGGGCAATACGCAGTATTTT	CASSGGGNTQYF
TRBV2	TRBJ2-1	NA	TRBD2	TGTGCCAGCAGTGCAGCGGGAGTCCTCCATGAGCAGTTCTTC	CASSAAGVLHEQFF
TRBV12-3/TRBV12-4	TRBJ2-1	few	TRBD2	TGTGCCAGCAGTGAACTAGCGGGTTACAATGAGCAGTTCTTC	CASSELAGYNEQFF
TRBV19	TRBJ1-5	few	NA	TGTGCCAGTAGTCCGTTGGGGTATAGCAATCAGCCCCAGCATTTT	CASSPLGYSNQPQHF